A single sample is the source of the 22 T cell receptor beta chains below, sequenced in a study of blood T cell repertoires in COVID-19. Assay used: immunoSEQ multiplex PCR; TCRdb lists only in-frame clones, some missing. The sample yields fewer than 250,000 clones, roughly 85% seen once. Sequenced sample: PBMCs or T cells enriched from blood (not recorded which). Receptors originate from a man aged 25-45 years who had recovered from COVID-19.

The chain joins TRBV19 to TRBJ1-4; no clear D. Germline V lookup: CDR1 LNHDA, CDR2 SQIVND (reference sequence). Trimming pared 2 bases from V and 0 bases from J, leaving 7 bases between. This CDR3 spans 15 amino acids. CDR3: CASSIRRSTNEKLFF. In nucleotides, the CDR3 is TGTGCCAGTAGTATAAGGAGGTCAACTAATGAAAAACTGTTTTTT.

The CDR3 DNA reads TGTGCCAGCAGCTTCTCCACCGGTGGAGATACGCAGTATTTT. Translation: CASSFSTGGDTQYF. V is TRBV7-9 and J is TRBJ2-3; no clear D gene. The CDR3 consists of 14 residues. Per germline, CDR1 SEHNR and CDR2 FQNEAQ (reference sequence). The V end lost 3 bases, the J end lost 5 bases, and 12 bases lay between the germline ends.

V gene TRBV9 combines with J gene TRBJ1-6, with D unresolved. The germline gives CDR1 SGDLS, CDR2 YYNGEE. This CDR3 comprises 14 residues. The V end was cut by 4 bases, the J end by 7 bases, with 12 bases between. The CDR3 spells CASSLGEYNSPLHF. Written as DNA, the CDR3 is TGTGCCAGCAGCCTGGGAGAGTACAATTCACCCCTCCACTTT.

The rearrangement joins TRBV28 to TRBJ1-2, with a weak D call TRBD1 (5 bases). The length of the CDR3 is 17 residues. In germline, CDR1 is MDHEN, CDR2 SYDVKM. V gave up 6 bases and J gave up 8 bases, with 28 bases separating them. The CDR3 spells CASSPTGVGVKRWGYTF. DNA for the CDR3: TGTGCCAGCAGCCCCACCGGAGTAGGGGTCAAAAGATGGGGCTACACCTTC.

V gene TRBV13 combines with J gene TRBJ2-5, with 14 bases identical to TRBD2. V lost 5 bases, J lost 3 bases, and 8 bases stayed unmatched. Germline V gene data show CDR1 as PRHDT and CDR2 as FYEKMQ (reference sequence). The CDR3 sequence is 17 residues long. The CDR3 loop is CASSPGLAGVWEETQYF. CDR3 DNA sequence: TGTGCCAGCAGCCCGGGACTAGCGGGGGTCTGGGAAGAGACCCAGTACTTC.

The rearrangement links TRBV10-3 to TRBJ1-2; 8 bases are a match to TRBD1. CDR3 size: 14 residues. CDR1 is ENHRY and CDR2 is SYGVKD in the germline V gene. Germline trimming cut 2 bases from V and 8 bases from J; bases unmatched to any gene: 7. The CDR3 nucleotides read TGTGCCATCAGTGAGAGCAGGGGGCCTCGGGGCTACACCTTC. Amino acid sequence: CAISESRGPRGYTF.

This chain uses TRBV5-8 with TRBJ2-7; 8 nucleotides agree with TRBD2. V was clipped by 1 base and J by 3 bases; unmatched bases: 6. Per germline, CDR1 SGHTS and CDR2 YDEGEE. The CDR3 runs 15 residues. CDR3 amino acids: CASSLSLAGSYEQYF. CDR3 nucleotides: TGTGCCAGCAGCTTGTCGTTAGCGGGGAGCTACGAGCAGTACTTC.

The V call is TRBV5-1, the J call TRBJ2-7, with TRBD2 as a possible D gene (6 bases). CDR3 length: 14 amino acids. Trimming removed 2 bases from V and 2 bases from J, with 11 bases in between. CDR1 is SGHRS, CDR2 YFSETQ, per germline. Here the CDR3 reads CASSFASATYEQYF. CDR3 bases: TGCGCCAGCAGCTTTGCTAGCGCAACCTACGAGCAGTACTTC.

The chain couples TRBV12-5 to TRBJ2-1, with TRBD2 matching 7 bases. V was clipped by 1 base and J by 1 base; unmatched bases: 4. The germline gives CDR1 LGHNT, CDR2 FRNRAP. The CDR3 is made up of 16 amino acids. The CDR3 loop reads CASGLAVGGSYNEQFF. The CDR3, as DNA: TGTGCTAGTGGTTTGGCCGTGGGGGGGTCCTACAATGAGCAGTTCTTC.

The chain uses TRBV5-5 and TRBJ2-2, with D hard to call. Germline loops: CDR1 SGHKS, CDR2 YYEKEE (reference sequence). This CDR3 has 16 amino acids. Deletions cut 0 bases from V and 2 bases from J, with 11 bases between. The DNA for the CDR3 is TGTGCCAGCAGCTTGGGTGGCACCACCAACACCGGGGAGCTGTTTTTT. Translated, it gives CASSLGGTTNTGELFF.

The V and J genes are TRBV28 and TRBJ2-3, with a possible D match to TRBD2 (6 bases). The CDR3 length is 13 residues. The V end lost 8 bases, the J end lost 4 bases, and 13 bases lay between the germline ends. Germline CDR1 reads MDHEN; CDR2 reads SYDVKM. The DNA of the CDR3 is TGTGCCAGCGCCGCCGGGGGATCAGATACGCAGTATTTT. Residues: CASAAGGSDTQYF.

The chain joins TRBV7-2 to TRBJ2-1; the D gene is possibly TRBD1 (5 bases). V was shortened by 4 bases and J by 2 bases, with 12 bases between the two germline ends. Germline CDR1 and CDR2: SGHTA and FQGNSA. The CDR3 has 15 amino acids. This CDR3 reads CASSSSQGPYNEQFF. In DNA, the CDR3 is TGTGCCAGCAGCTCTTCTCAGGGCCCCTACAATGAGCAGTTCTTC.

The chain is built from TRBV6-2 or TRBV6-3 and TRBJ2-6; maybe TRBD2 (5 bases). With 5 bases removed from V and 0 bases from J, the gap between germline ends came to 8 bases. CDR1 MNHEY and CDR2 SVGEGT come from the germline V gene. The CDR3 runs to 15 residues. The CDR3 region has the DNA TGTGCCAGCAGTCCCCTAGCCTCTGGGGCCAACGTCCTGACTTTC. Amino acid sequence: CASSPLASGANVLTF.

The V call is TRBV9, the J call TRBJ2-7; 8 positions match TRBD2. V lost 0 bases to trimming and J lost 6 bases; unmatched junction nucleotides: 8. CDR3 size: 15 residues. Germline lookup yields CDR1 SGDLS and CDR2 YYNGEE. The CDR3 region has the DNA TGTGCCAGCAGCGTAGCCCCCGGGAGGGCGGGCGAGCAGTACTTC. Its protein is CASSVAPGRAGEQYF.

This chain uses TRBV5-4 with TRBJ2-3, with TRBD2 identical over 7 bases. The CDR3 is 15 amino acids. Germline V gene sequence: CDR1 SGHNT, CDR2 YYREEE (reference sequence). V lost 4 bases, J lost 2 bases, and 7 bases stayed unmatched. The CDR3 coding sequence is TGTGCCAGCAGCCAACGACTAGCTTCCACAGATACGCAGTATTTT. It translates to CASSQRLASTDTQYF.

The rearrangement links TRBV5-4 to TRBJ2-2; 8 bases agree with TRBD2. CDR3 size: 18 residues. The J segment lost 0 bases and the V segment lost 10 bases, leaving 17 bases of the junction unmatched. CDR1 is SGHNT, CDR2 YYREEE, per germline (reference sequence). This chain's CDR3 is CAYLGSGGPPTNTGELFF. DNA for the CDR3: TGTGCCTACCTCGGGAGCGGGGGTCCTCCAACGAACACCGGGGAGCTGTTTTTT.

The chain combines TRBV28 with TRBJ2-7; D perhaps matches TRBD2 (6 bases). This CDR3 is built from 14 residues. Germline CDR1 reads MDHEN; CDR2 reads SYDVKM. The V end lost 6 bases, the J end lost 3 bases, and 15 bases lay between the germline ends. The CDR3: CASRTGEKNYEQYF. CDR3 DNA sequence: TGTGCCAGCAGGACGGGGGAAAAGAACTACGAGCAGTACTTC.

The V call is TRBV19, the J call TRBJ1-1; D uncertain. V gave up 5 bases and J gave up 0 bases, with 13 bases separating them. The CDR3 is made up of 15 amino acids. Germline loops: CDR1 LNHDA, CDR2 SQIVND (reference sequence). The CDR3 coding sequence is TGTGCCAGTAGTGCCCGTAGAGGGATGAACACTGAAGCTTTCTTT. This codes for CASSARRGMNTEAFF.

Note on this clone: One end of the junction is discordant with germline, which a read error may explain. The V and J genes are TRBV7-7 and TRBJ2-5; TRBD2 aligns across 15 bases. Germline-derived CDR1 and CDR2 are SSHAT and FNYEAQ (reference sequence). The CDR3 is made up of 16 amino acids. CDR3 nucleotide sequence: TGTGCTAGCAGCAAGGGACTAGCGGGGGGCTCCGGGACCCAGTACTTC. Protein product: CASSKGLAGGSGTQYF. Full variable domain (outside the CDR3, taken from reference TRBV7-7 and TRBJ2-5): GAGVSQSPRYKVTKRGQDVTLRCDPISSHATLYWYQQALGQGPEFLTYFNYEAQPDKSGLPSDRFSAERPEGSISTLTIQRTEQRDSAMYRCASSKGLAGGSGTQYFGPGTRLLVL.

The V and J genes are TRBV10-3 and TRBJ2-1; 7 nucleotides line up with TRBD2. The CDR3 is 13 residues long. Trimming at V came to 8 bases and at J to 5 bases, leaving 6 bases not matched to a gene. Germline CDR1 reads ENHRY; CDR2 reads SYGVKD. The CDR3 reads CAISLGGNNEQFF. For the CDR3, the DNA is TGTGCCATCTCTTTGGGAGGGAACAATGAGCAGTTCTTC.

The chain employs TRBV5-4 and TRBJ2-1, with a possible D match to TRBD2 (6 bases). The V gene's germline CDR1 is SGHNT and CDR2 YYREEE (reference sequence). V lost 4 bases and J 7 bases, leaving 15 bases between the germline ends. This CDR3 is 14 amino acids long. CDR3 loop: CASSVGTENNEQFF. The CDR3 nucleotides are TGTGCCAGCAGCGTCGGGACTGAGAATAATGAGCAGTTCTTC.

This rearrangement joins TRBV7-2 to TRBJ2-4; 11 bases match TRBD2. The CDR3 length is 17 residues. The V segment lost 1 base and the J segment 3 bases; nucleotides outside the gene matches: 5. Germline V CDR1 and CDR2: SGHTA, FQGNSA. Here the CDR3 DNA reads TGTGCCAGCAGCTTAGTAGCGGGGGGGTCAGGCAAAAACATTCAGTACTTC. Translated, it gives CASSLVAGGSGKNIQYF.